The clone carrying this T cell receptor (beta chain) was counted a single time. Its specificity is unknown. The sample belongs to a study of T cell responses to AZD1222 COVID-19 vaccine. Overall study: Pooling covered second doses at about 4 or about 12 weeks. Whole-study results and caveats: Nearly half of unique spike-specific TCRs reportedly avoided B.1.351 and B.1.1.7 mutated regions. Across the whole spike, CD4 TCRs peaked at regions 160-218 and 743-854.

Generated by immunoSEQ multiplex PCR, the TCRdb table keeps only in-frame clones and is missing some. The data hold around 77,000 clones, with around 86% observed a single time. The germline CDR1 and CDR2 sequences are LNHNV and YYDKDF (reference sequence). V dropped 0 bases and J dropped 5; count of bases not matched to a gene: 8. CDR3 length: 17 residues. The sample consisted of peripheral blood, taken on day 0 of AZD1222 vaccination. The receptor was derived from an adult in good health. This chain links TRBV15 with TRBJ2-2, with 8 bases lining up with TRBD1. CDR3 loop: CATSRDRQGPRTGELFF. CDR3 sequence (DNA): TGTGCCACCAGCAGAGACCGACAGGGGCCGAGGACCGGGGAGCTGTTTTTT.